One sample yielded the 18 T cell receptor beta chains listed below, sequenced in a study of shared clonotypes between healthy human individuals. The assay was immunoSEQ multiplex PCR, and TCRdb's table has in-frame clones only and misses some. The profile covers 400,000 to 500,000 clones, with 70% to 80% appearing a single time and approximately 12% taken by the ten largest. Source material: PBMCs. These receptors came from a woman aged 40 to 55 in good health. Some clones in this sample may be carry-over from other donors' samples.

This clone was counted ten times or more. The chain has TRBV28 and TRBJ2-3; 16 bases are shared with TRBD2. Germline-derived CDR1 and CDR2 are MDHEN and SYDVKM. This CDR3 contains 19 residues. Germline trimming cut 5 bases from V and 10 bases from J; bases unmatched to any gene: 18. The CDR3 nucleotides read TGTGCCAGCAGTCCCGGGGGACTAGCGGGAGGGCGGCGGTTTCGGGCGCAGTATTTT. Translation: CASSPGGLAGGRRFRAQYF.

This rearrangement joins TRBV14 to TRBJ2-3; 8 bases are shared with TRBD2. Looked up from germline, CDR1 is SGHDN and CDR2 is FVKESK. The junction had 7 bases not matched to a gene; V was cut back by 1 base and J by 10 bases. The CDR3 has 14 residues. The CDR3 here is CASSQGSGGRAQYF. The CDR3, as DNA: TGTGCCAGCAGCCAAGGATCGGGGGGGCGTGCGCAGTATTTT. Full variable domain (outside the CDR3, taken from reference TRBV14 and TRBJ2-3): EAGVTQFPSHSVIEKGQTVTLRCDPISGHDNLYWYRRVMGKEIKFLLHFVKESKQDESGMPNNRFLAERTGGTYSTLKVQPAELEDSGVYFCASSQGSGGRAQYFGPGTRLTVL.

The chain couples TRBV7-9 to TRBJ1-2; D uncertain. The CDR3 is 13 amino acids. The V end was cut by 0 bases, the J end by 6 bases, with 8 bases between. Germline V gene data show CDR1 as SEHNR and CDR2 as FQNEAQ (reference sequence). The CDR3 spells CASSLAGVDGYTF. In DNA form, the CDR3 reads TGTGCCAGCAGCTTAGCTGGGGTGGATGGCTACACCTTC.

This clone was counted between two and nine times. Here the CDR3 DNA reads TGTGCCAGCAGCTTAGATAGGCCGGCAAGCTCCTACGAGCAGTACTTC. It codes for CASSLDRPASSYEQYF. The J gene is TRBJ2-7, the V gene TRBV7-2; D unclear. There are 16 residues in the CDR3. Between the trimmed V and J ends, which lost 1 base and 0 bases, there was a span of 13 bases. CDR1 and CDR2 from the germline V gene are SGHTA and FQGNSA.

The rearrangement joins TRBV18 to TRBJ2-2, with 7 positions matching TRBD2. The CDR3 runs 16 residues. Trimming removed 3 bases from V and 3 bases from J; junction bases left unmatched: 7. Germline CDR1 KGHSH, CDR2 LQKENI. In DNA form, the CDR3 reads TGTGCCAGCTCACCGCGGTTGCTAGCGGACACCGGGGAGCTGTTTTTT. Protein: CASSPRLLADTGELFF.

The genes are TRBV28 and TRBJ2-1, with 16 bases that match TRBD2. The V gene's germline CDR1 is MDHEN and CDR2 SYDVKM. J was trimmed by 9 bases and V by 4 bases; bases with no gene match: 6. The CDR3 length is 16 residues. CDR3 DNA sequence: TGTGCCAGCAGTTCCCCCGGGACTAGCGGGAGGGGTGAGCAGTTCTTC. Residues: CASSSPGTSGRGEQFF. The full variable domain, rest sourced from reference TRBV28 and TRBJ2-1, is DVKVTQSSRYLVKRTGEKVFLECVQDMDHENMFWYRQDPGLGLRLIYFSYDVKMKEKGDIPEGYSVSREKKERFSLILESASTNQTSMYLCASSSPGTSGRGEQFFGPGTRLTVL.

J is TRBJ2-5 and V is TRBV6-1; maybe TRBD1 (6 bases). The CDR3 is made up of 14 amino acids. The ends were cut back, 6 bases at V and 2 bases at J, with 13 bases in the middle. The germline CDR1 and CDR2 sequences are MNHNS and SASEGT. The CDR3 spells CASSSTGRQETQYF. The CDR3 DNA follows: TGTGCCAGCAGCTCCACAGGGCGGCAAGAGACCCAGTACTTC.

The chain links TRBV18 to TRBJ2-2, with D possibly TRBD2 on 5 matching bases. The CDR3 contains 18 residues. Trimming took off 3 bases at V and 5 bases at J, with 22 bases between the two ends. Germline values: CDR1 KGHSH, CDR2 LQKENI. The CDR3 nucleotides read TGTGCCAGCTCACCCTGGACGGGAATGTCCAAGACTACCGGGGAGCTGTTTTTT. This codes for CASSPWTGMSKTTGELFF. The variable domain in full, completed from reference TRBV18 and TRBJ2-2, reads NAGVMQNPRHLVRRRGQEARLRCSPMKGHSHVYWYRQLPEEGLKFMVYLQKENIIDESGMPKERFSAEFPKEGPSILRIQQVVRGDSAAYFCASSPWTGMSKTTGELFFGEGSRLTVL.

The rearrangement links TRBV18 to TRBJ1-1; the D gene is possibly TRBD1 (5 bases). The CDR3 covers 15 residues. Germline V gene lookup returns CDR1 KGHSH and CDR2 LQKENI. V was shortened by 3 bases and J by 1 base, with 12 bases between the two germline ends. The CDR3 bases are TGTGCCAGCTCACCGGGACCCCCGGCGAACACTGAAGCTTTCTTT. Its translation: CASSPGPPANTEAFF.

This clone has just one count. The chain joins TRBV28 to TRBJ2-3, with D uncertain. V lost 1 base and J 0 bases, leaving 5 bases between the germline ends. Germline V gene data show CDR1 as MDHEN and CDR2 as SYDVKM. The CDR3 totals 14 residues. The CDR3 DNA follows: TGTGCCAGCAGTTTATCCGACAGCACAGATACGCAGTATTTT. Residues: CASSLSDSTDTQYF.

This chain connects TRBV7-2 to TRBJ2-3; D uncertain. The germline gives CDR1 SGHTA, CDR2 FQGNSA. Trimming cost V 4 bases and J 2 bases, with 13 bases left between them. The CDR3 is made up of 15 amino acids. The CDR3 region has the DNA TGTGCCAGCAGCTCCCGGACCCCTACCACAGATACGCAGTATTTT. This codes for CASSSRTPTTDTQYF. The complete variable domain, with remaining parts taken from reference TRBV7-2 and TRBJ2-3, reads GAGVSQSPSNKVTEKGKDVELRCDPISGHTALYWYRQSLGQGLEFLIYFQGNSAPDKSGLPSDRFSAERTGGSVSTLTIQRTQQEDSAVYLCASSSRTPTTDTQYFGPGTRLTVL.

The chain couples TRBV13 to TRBJ2-5; 14 nucleotides match TRBD2. Trimming took 0 bases from V and 3 from J; bases not matched to a gene: 0. This CDR3 has 16 amino acids. The germline gives CDR1 PRHDT, CDR2 FYEKMQ (reference sequence). CDR3 nucleotides: TGTGCCAGCAGCTTAGGGGGACTAGCGGGAGAAGAGACCCAGTACTTC. Translating gives CASSLGGLAGEETQYF.

This clone occurred once. The V and J genes are TRBV29-1 and TRBJ2-7; 14 bases line up with TRBD2. From germline, CDR1 is SQVTM and CDR2 ANQGSEA. This CDR3 is 15 amino acids long. The J segment lost 2 bases and the V segment lost 4 bases, leaving 4 bases of the junction unmatched. The CDR3 region is CSVGTSGRTPYEQYF. The CDR3 DNA reads as TGCAGCGTTGGGACTAGCGGGAGGACCCCCTACGAGCAGTACTTC.

V is TRBV9 and J is TRBJ2-5, with D perhaps matching TRBD2 (7 bases). The CDR3 covers 12 residues. V lost 0 bases and J 10 bases, leaving 10 bases between the germline ends. The V gene's germline CDR1 is SGDLS and CDR2 YYNGEE. The CDR3, as DNA: TGTGCCAGCAGCGTAGGAGGGGGGGACCAGTACTTC. Protein: CASSVGGGDQYF. Variable domain in full (rest from reference TRBV9 and TRBJ2-5): DSGVTQTPKHLITATGQRVTLRCSPRSGDLSVYWYQQSLDQGLQFLIQYYNGEERAKGNILERFSAQQFPDLHSELNLSSLELGDSALYFCASSVGGGDQYFGPGTRLLVL.

The table lists this clone with a few counts. V usage is TRBV6-5 and J usage is TRBJ2-2; D gene unclear. V was trimmed by 6 bases and J by 8 bases, leaving 16 bases between them. The length of the CDR3 is 14 residues. Per the germline V gene, CDR1 is MNHEY and CDR2 is SVGAGI. The CDR3 protein is CASRSTWVGGELFF. The CDR3 coding sequence is TGTGCCAGCAGGTCAACATGGGTTGGGGGGGAGCTGTTTTTT.

This clone was counted at least ten times. This chain uses TRBV7-3 with TRBJ2-1, with 7 bases identical to TRBD2. Germline V CDR1 and CDR2: SGHTA, FQGTGA. Losses at the gene ends were 1 base for V and 10 bases for J; bases not matched to a gene: 7. CDR3 size: 14 residues. Here the CDR3 reads CASSLNGREGEQFF. The CDR3 bases are TGTGCCAGCAGCTTAAACGGCAGGGAGGGCGAGCAGTTCTTC.

The rearrangement uses TRBV30 and TRBJ1-6; D not resolved. CDR1 and CDR2 (germline): GTSNPN, SVGIG (reference sequence). The V end was cut by 4 bases, the J end by 9 bases, with 13 bases between. This CDR3 spans 13 amino acids. The CDR3 sequence is CAWKTMRVSPLHF. DNA of the CDR3: TGTGCCTGGAAAACTATGAGGGTTTCACCCCTCCACTTT.

J is TRBJ1-5 and V is TRBV19, with D perhaps matching TRBD1 (5 bases). Germline V gene sequence: CDR1 LNHDA, CDR2 SQIVND (reference sequence). The CDR3 runs 14 residues. Trimming removed 0 bases from V and 6 bases from J, with 9 bases in between. The CDR3 sequence is CASSIDRRGQPQHF. CDR3 sequence (DNA): TGTGCCAGTAGTATAGATCGGAGGGGTCAGCCCCAGCATTTT.